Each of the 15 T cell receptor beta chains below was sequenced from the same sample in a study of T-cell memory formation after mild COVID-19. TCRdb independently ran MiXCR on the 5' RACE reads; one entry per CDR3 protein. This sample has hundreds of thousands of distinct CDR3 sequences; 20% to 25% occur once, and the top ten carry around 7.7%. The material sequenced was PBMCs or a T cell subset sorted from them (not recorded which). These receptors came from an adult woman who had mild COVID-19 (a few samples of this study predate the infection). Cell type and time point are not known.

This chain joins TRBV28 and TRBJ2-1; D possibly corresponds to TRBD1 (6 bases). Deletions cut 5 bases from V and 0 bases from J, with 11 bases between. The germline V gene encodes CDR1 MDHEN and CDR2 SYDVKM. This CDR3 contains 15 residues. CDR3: CASSGGQISYNEQFF. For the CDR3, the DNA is TGTGCCAGCAGTGGGGGACAAATCTCCTACAATGAGCAGTTCTTC.

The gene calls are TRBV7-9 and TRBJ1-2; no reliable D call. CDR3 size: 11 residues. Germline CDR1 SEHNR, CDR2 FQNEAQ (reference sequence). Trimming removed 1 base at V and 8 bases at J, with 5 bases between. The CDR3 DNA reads TGTGCCAGCAGCTTAGAGGAAGGCTACACCTTC. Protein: CASSLEEGYTF.

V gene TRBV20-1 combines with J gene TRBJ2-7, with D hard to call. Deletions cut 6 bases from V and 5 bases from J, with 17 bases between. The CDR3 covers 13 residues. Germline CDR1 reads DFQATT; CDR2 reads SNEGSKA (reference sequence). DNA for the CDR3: TGCAGTGCAACCTCCGGGTATGAAGACGAGCAGTACTTC. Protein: CSATSGYEDEQYF.

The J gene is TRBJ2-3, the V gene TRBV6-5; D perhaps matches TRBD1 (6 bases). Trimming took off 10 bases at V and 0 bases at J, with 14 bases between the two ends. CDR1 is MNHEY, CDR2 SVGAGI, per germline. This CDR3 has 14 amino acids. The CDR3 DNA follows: TGTGCCATCGGCAGGGGCGTAAGCACAGATACGCAGTATTTT. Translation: CAIGRGVSTDTQYF.

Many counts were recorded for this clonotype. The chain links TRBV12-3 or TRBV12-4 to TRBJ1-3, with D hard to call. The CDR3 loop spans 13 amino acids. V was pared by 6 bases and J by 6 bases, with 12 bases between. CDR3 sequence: CASSYWTENTIYF. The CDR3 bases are TGTGCCAGCAGCTATTGGACCGAAAACACCATATATTTT.

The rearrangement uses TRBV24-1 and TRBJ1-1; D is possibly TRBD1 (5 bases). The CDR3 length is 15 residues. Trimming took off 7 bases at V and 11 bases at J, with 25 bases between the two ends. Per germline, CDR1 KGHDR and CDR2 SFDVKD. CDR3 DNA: TGTGCCACCAGCGACGGAACGACAGTGGGCTTTGGGGCTTTCTTT. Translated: CATSDGTTVGFGAFF.

The CDR3 spells CASSPHDREQKAFF. The CDR3 DNA sequence: TGTGCCAGCAGCCCACACGACAGGGAGCAGAAAGCTTTCTTT. V usage is TRBV6-5 and J usage is TRBJ1-1; TRBD1 matches 7 bases. Per germline, CDR1 MNHEY and CDR2 SVGAGI. This CDR3 is built from 14 residues. V lost 6 bases to trimming and J lost 9 bases; unmatched junction nucleotides: 13.

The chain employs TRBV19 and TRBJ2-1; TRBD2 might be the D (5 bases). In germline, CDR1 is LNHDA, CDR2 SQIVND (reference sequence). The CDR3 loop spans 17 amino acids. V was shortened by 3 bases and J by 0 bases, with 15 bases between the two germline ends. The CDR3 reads CASSMGGAGHSYNEQFF. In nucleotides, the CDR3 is TGTGCCAGTAGTATGGGTGGTGCGGGCCACTCCTACAATGAGCAGTTCTTC.

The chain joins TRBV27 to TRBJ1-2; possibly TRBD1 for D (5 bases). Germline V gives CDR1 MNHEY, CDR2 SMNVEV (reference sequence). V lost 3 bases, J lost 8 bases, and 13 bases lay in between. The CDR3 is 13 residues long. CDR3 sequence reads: CASSFFYDSGYTF. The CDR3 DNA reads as TGTGCCAGCAGTTTTTTTTACGACAGCGGCTACACCTTC.

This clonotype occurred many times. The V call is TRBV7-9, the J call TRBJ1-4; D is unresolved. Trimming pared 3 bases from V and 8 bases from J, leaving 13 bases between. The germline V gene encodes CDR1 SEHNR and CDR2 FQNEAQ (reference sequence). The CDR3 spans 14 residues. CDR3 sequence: CASSFYSLGEKLFF. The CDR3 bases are TGTGCCAGCAGCTTTTACAGCCTCGGGGAAAAACTGTTTTTT.

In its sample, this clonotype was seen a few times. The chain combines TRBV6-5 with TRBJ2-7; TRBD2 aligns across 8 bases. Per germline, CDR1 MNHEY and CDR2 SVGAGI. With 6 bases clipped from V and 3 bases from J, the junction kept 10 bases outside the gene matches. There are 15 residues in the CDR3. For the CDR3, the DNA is TGTGCCAGCAGGGGTACCGGGAGGGGAATCTACGAGCAGTACTTC. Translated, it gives CASRGTGRGIYEQYF.

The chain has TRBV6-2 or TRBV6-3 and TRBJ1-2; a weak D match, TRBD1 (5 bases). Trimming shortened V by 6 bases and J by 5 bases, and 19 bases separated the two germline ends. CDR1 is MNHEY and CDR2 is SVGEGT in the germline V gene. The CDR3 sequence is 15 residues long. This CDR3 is CASSEIRVSGYGYTF. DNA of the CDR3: TGTGCCAGCAGCGAAATCAGGGTCTCTGGTTATGGCTACACCTTC.

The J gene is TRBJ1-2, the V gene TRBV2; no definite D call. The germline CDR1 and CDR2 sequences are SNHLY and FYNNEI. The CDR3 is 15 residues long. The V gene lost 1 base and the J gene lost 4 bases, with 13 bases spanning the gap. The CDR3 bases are TGTGCCAGCAGTGAAGGCGCAGGCCGGTTCTATGGCTACACCTTC. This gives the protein CASSEGAGRFYGYTF. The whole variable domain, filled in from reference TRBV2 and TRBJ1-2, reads EPEVTQTPSHQVTQMGQEVILRCVPISNHLYFYWYRQILGQKVEFLVSFYNNEISEKSEIFDDQFSVERPDGSNFTLKIRSTKLEDSAMYFCASSEGAGRFYGYTFGSGTRLTVV.

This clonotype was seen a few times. CDR3 in DNA: TGCGCCAAACCCCGGGACAGGTCAAGTGAGCAGTTCTTC. It encodes CAKPRDRSSEQFF. This chain uses TRBV23-1 with TRBJ2-1; 8 nucleotides line up with TRBD1. TRBV23-1 belongs to the ORF category, with a function that is uncertain. The CDR3 is 13 amino acids. The V and J ends lost 10 bases and 9 bases, in that order; junction bases with no gene match: 11.

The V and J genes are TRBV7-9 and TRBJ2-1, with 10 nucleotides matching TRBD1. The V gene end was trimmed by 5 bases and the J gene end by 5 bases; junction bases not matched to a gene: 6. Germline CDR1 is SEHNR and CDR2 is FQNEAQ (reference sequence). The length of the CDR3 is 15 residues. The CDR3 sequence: CASSNRDRGDNEQFF. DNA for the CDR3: TGTGCCAGCAGCAACCGGGACAGGGGTGACAATGAGCAGTTCTTC.